The 10 T cell receptor beta chains in this list originate from one sample, sequenced in a study of OX40 agonist ivuxolimab in advanced cancers. Clones were read by immunoSEQ multiplex PCR, and TCRdb kept only the in-frame ones, dropping some. The table lists over 85,000 clones, roughly 87% of them singletons, with around 1.6% in the top ten. The sequences come from CD4+ or CD8+ T cells sorted from blood, collected in a trial of the OX40 agonist ivuxolimab. The receptors stem from an adult with an advanced solid tumor such as melanoma, head and neck, liver or kidney cancer.

This chain links TRBV11-2 with TRBJ2-7, with 10 positions matching TRBD2. Trimming at V came to 4 bases and at J to 6 bases, leaving 3 bases not matched to a gene. CDR1 is SGHAT, CDR2 FQNNGV, per germline. The CDR3 spans 13 residues. For the CDR3, the DNA is TGTGCCAGCAGCTCGTCTAGCGGGGGCGAGCAGTACTTC. This translates into CASSSSSGGEQYF. The complete variable domain, with remaining parts taken from reference TRBV11-2 and TRBJ2-7, reads EAGVAQSPRYKIIEKRQSVAFWCNPISGHATLYWYQQILGQGPKLLIQFQNNGVVDDSQLPKDRFSAERLKGVDSTLKIQPAKLEDSAVYLCASSSSSGGEQYFGPGTRLTVT.

In DNA form, the CDR3 reads TGTGCCAGCAGAAGTAGGACTAGCGGCCTCACAGATACGCAGTATTTT. Encoded protein: CASRSRTSGLTDTQYF. The chain joins TRBV7-2 to TRBJ2-3; the match to TRBD2 covers 10 bases. The length of the CDR3 is 16 residues. Germline CDR1 SGHTA, CDR2 FQGNSA. V gave up 6 bases and J gave up 2 bases; unmatched junction bases: 8.

This chain connects TRBV7-9 to TRBJ2-7; 7 nucleotides line up with TRBD1. Germline loops: CDR1 SEHNR, CDR2 FQNEAQ (reference sequence). The CDR3 sequence is 14 residues long. Trimming took 1 base from V and 6 from J; bases not matched to a gene: 6. CDR3 DNA sequence: TGTGCCAGCAGCTTAGGCCCAGGGGGTGGCGAGCAGTACTTC. It encodes CASSLGPGGGEQYF.

The chain carries TRBV7-4 and TRBJ2-7; 7 nucleotides line up with TRBD1. The CDR3 has 16 residues. From germline, CDR1 is SGHVT and CDR2 SQSDAQ. The junction had 11 bases not matched to a gene; V was cut back by 4 bases and J by 2 bases. CDR3 loop: CASSWDPGTEAYEQYF. DNA for the CDR3: TGTGCCAGCAGCTGGGACCCCGGGACAGAGGCCTACGAGCAGTACTTC.

The chain links TRBV19 to TRBJ2-2; tentatively, D is TRBD1 (6 bases). Germline assignment: CDR1 LNHDA and CDR2 SQIVND (reference sequence). CDR3 length equals 14 residues. V lost 8 bases, J lost 1 base, and 11 bases lay in between. This chain's CDR3 is CASSRGQNTGELFF. Here the CDR3 DNA reads TGTGCCAGTTCGAGGGGACAGAACACCGGGGAGCTGTTTTTT.

In its sample, this clone was seen once. The chain carries TRBV6-1 and TRBJ2-5, with D perhaps matching TRBD2 (6 bases). The germline V gene has CDR1 MNHNS and CDR2 SASEGT. Trimming took off 4 bases at V and 1 base at J, with 10 bases between the two ends. The CDR3 has 14 amino acids. This CDR3 reads CASSGLASQETQYF. DNA of the CDR3: TGTGCCAGCAGTGGGCTAGCGAGCCAAGAGACCCAGTACTTC.

The chain combines TRBV5-1 with TRBJ2-2; the match to TRBD2 covers 10 bases. With 0 bases clipped from V and 1 base from J, the junction kept 6 bases outside the gene matches. The CDR3 is made up of 18 amino acids. Per germline, CDR1 SGHRS and CDR2 YFSETQ. CDR3 region: CASSLVGGLAENTGELFF. For the CDR3, the DNA is TGCGCCAGCAGCTTGGTAGGCGGACTAGCGGAGAACACCGGGGAGCTGTTTTTT.

The chain uses TRBV7-9 and TRBJ1-4; D is possibly TRBD1 (5 bases). The CDR3 is made up of 16 amino acids. The V and J ends lost 0 bases and 2 bases respectively, with 10 bases between them. Germline loops: CDR1 SEHNR, CDR2 FQNEAQ (reference sequence). CDR3 sequence (DNA): TGTGCCAGCAGCTTAGCGCGGGGACCCACTAATGAAAAACTGTTTTTT. As protein: CASSLARGPTNEKLFF.

J is TRBJ2-3 and V is TRBV6-5; D is ambiguous. Trimming took 2 bases from V and 1 from J, leaving 13 bases between them. Germline loops: CDR1 MNHEY, CDR2 SVGAGI. CDR3 size: 16 residues. The CDR3 region is CASSYIQPLGTDTQYF. CDR3 DNA: TGTGCCAGCAGTTACATCCAGCCCCTAGGCACAGATACGCAGTATTTT.

The chain is built from TRBV19 and TRBJ2-5; D may be TRBD1 (5 bases). The assigned J gene may be wrong: the sequence end matches TRBJ2-7 better. Germline loops: CDR1 LNHDA, CDR2 SQIVND (reference sequence). This CDR3 is built from 16 residues. Here the CDR3 reads CASSIRRATLGYEQYF. Written as DNA, the CDR3 is TGTGCCAGTAGTATTCGCAGGGCCACCTTGGGCTACGAGCAGTACTTC.